Listed below are T cell receptor beta chains from one sample, sequenced in a study of blood T cell repertoires in COVID-19. This table comes from immunoSEQ multiplex PCR, and its TCRdb copy is limited to in-frame clones, with some not included. The data show 45,000 to 65,000 clones, 85% to 95% seen once. The sample was peripheral blood. The receptors come from a man in his fifties or sixties with acute or convalescent COVID-19. CDR3s include the opening cysteine and the closing phenylalanine or tryptophan. D genes are given only for firm matches. Size is stated for part of the rows, as once, few or many counts, or as a class when the clone is expanded.

v_gene: TRBV4-1
d_gene: -
abundance: -
j_gene: TRBJ2-2
CDR3aa: CASSQAPGELFF
CDR3nt: TGCGCCAGCAGCCAAGCTCCCGGGGAGCTGTTTTTT

v_gene: TRBV30
d_gene: TRBD1
abundance: -
j_gene: TRBJ1-2
CDR3aa: CAWKPQGADGYTF
CDR3nt: TGTGCCTGGAAACCACAGGGGGCGGATGGCTACACCTTC

v_gene: TRBV27
d_gene: TRBD2
abundance: few
j_gene: TRBJ2-7
CDR3aa: CASSSLDSGVYEQYF
CDR3nt: TGTGCCAGCAGTTCCCTCGATAGCGGGGTCTACGAGCAGTACTTC

v_gene: TRBV12-5
d_gene: -
abundance: -
j_gene: TRBJ2-3
CDR3aa: CASTLRVQLADTQYF
CDR3nt: TGTGCTAGTACCTTGAGGGTTCAGTTGGCAGATACGCAGTATTTT

v_gene: TRBV21-1
d_gene: -
abundance: -
j_gene: TRBJ2-3
CDR3aa: CASSKKVRGQGRGCTDTQYF
CDR3nt: TGTGCCAGCAGCAAAAAGGTTCGGGGACAGGGGAGGGGATGCACAGATACGCAGTATTTT

v_gene: TRBV6-5
d_gene: TRBD1
abundance: -
j_gene: TRBJ2-5
CDR3aa: CASSYSPGQGATQYF
CDR3nt: TGTGCCAGCAGTTACTCCCCGGGACAGGGGGCGACCCAGTACTTC

v_gene: TRBV11-2
d_gene: -
abundance: -
j_gene: TRBJ1-1
CDR3aa: CASSPRVSTEAFF
CDR3nt: TGTGCCAGCAGCCCCAGGGTGTCCACTGAAGCTTTCTTT

v_gene: TRBV30
d_gene: -
abundance: -
j_gene: TRBJ1-6
CDR3aa: CAWTNGVTISYNSPLHF
CDR3nt: TGTGCCTGGACCAATGGAGTAACCATCTCCTATAATTCACCCCTCCACTTT

v_gene: TRBV27
d_gene: -
abundance: once
j_gene: TRBJ1-2
CDR3aa: CASSLMGGQGYTF
CDR3nt: TGTGCCAGCAGTTTGATGGGAGGGCAGGGCTACACCTTC

v_gene: TRBV7-2
d_gene: -
abundance: few
j_gene: TRBJ1-5
CDR3aa: CASRRQGYSNQPQHF
CDR3nt: TGTGCCAGTCGTCGCCAGGGTTATAGCAATCAGCCCCAGCATTTT

v_gene: TRBV3-1/TRBV3-2
d_gene: -
abundance: -
j_gene: TRBJ1-1
CDR3aa: CASAREGTTEAFF
CDR3nt: TGTGCCAGCGCCCGCGAGGGTACGACTGAAGCTTTCTTT

v_gene: TRBV28
d_gene: -
abundance: -
j_gene: TRBJ2-5
CDR3aa: CASSSLWETQYF
CDR3nt: TGTGCCAGCAGTAGCCTTTGGGAGACCCAGTACTTC

v_gene: TRBV5-5
d_gene: TRBD1
abundance: -
j_gene: TRBJ2-1
CDR3aa: CASSPGTGGNNEQFF
CDR3nt: TGTGCCAGCAGCCCCGGGACAGGGGGTAACAATGAGCAGTTCTTC

v_gene: TRBV5-1
d_gene: -
abundance: -
j_gene: TRBJ1-1
CDR3aa: CASSLEGVNTEAFF
CDR3nt: TGCGCCAGCAGCTTAGAGGGGGTGAACACTGAAGCTTTCTTT

v_gene: TRBV5-6
d_gene: TRBD1
abundance: -
j_gene: TRBJ2-5
CDR3aa: CASSSGQGAILGPETQYF
CDR3nt: TGTGCCAGCAGCTCAGGACAGGGGGCGATATTGGGGCCAGAGACCCAGTACTTC

v_gene: TRBV11-3
d_gene: -
abundance: -
j_gene: TRBJ1-1
CDR3aa: CASSLSLREDNTEAFF
CDR3nt: TGTGCCAGCAGCTTAAGTCTCAGGGAGGATAACACTGAAGCTTTCTTT

v_gene: TRBV29-1
d_gene: TRBD1
abundance: -
j_gene: TRBJ2-7
CDR3aa: CSVVRGQSSYEQYF
CDR3nt: TGCAGCGTTGTTAGGGGACAGTCGTCCTACGAGCAGTACTTC

v_gene: TRBV5-4
d_gene: -
abundance: -
j_gene: TRBJ2-3
CDR3aa: CASSLGVLIHF
CDR3nt: TGTGCCAGCAGCTTGGGTGTCCTTATCCATTTT

v_gene: TRBV7-8
d_gene: -
abundance: -
j_gene: TRBJ1-1
CDR3aa: CASSFWAGNMNTEAFF
CDR3nt: TGTGCCAGCAGCTTTTGGGCCGGGAACATGAACACTGAAGCTTTCTTT

v_gene: TRBV9
d_gene: -
abundance: -
j_gene: TRBJ2-1
CDR3aa: CASTRGNHNEQFF
CDR3nt: TGTGCCAGCACAAGAGGGAACCACAATGAGCAGTTCTTC

v_gene: TRBV6-1
d_gene: -
abundance: -
j_gene: TRBJ1-1
CDR3aa: CASSEGGTEAFF
CDR3nt: TGTGCCAGCAGTGAAGGGGGGACAGAAGCTTTCTTT

v_gene: TRBV11-3
d_gene: TRBD2
abundance: -
j_gene: TRBJ2-1
CDR3aa: CASSLGGRDYNEQFF
CDR3nt: TGTGCCAGCAGCTTAGGCGGGAGAGACTACAATGAGCAGTTCTTC

v_gene: TRBV19
d_gene: TRBD2
abundance: once
j_gene: TRBJ2-2
CDR3aa: CASSIEGLAPGELFF
CDR3nt: TGTGCCAGTAGTATAGAGGGACTAGCGCCCGGGGAGCTGTTTTTT

v_gene: TRBV19
d_gene: -
abundance: -
j_gene: TRBJ2-3
CDR3aa: CASSIVGVDTQYF
CDR3nt: TGTGCCAGTAGTATAGTCGGGGTGGATACGCAGTATTTT

v_gene: TRBV5-1
d_gene: -
abundance: -
j_gene: TRBJ2-4
CDR3aa: CASSPGVAKNIQYF
CDR3nt: TGCGCCAGCAGCCCGGGGGTAGCCAAAAACATTCAGTACTTC

v_gene: TRBV19
d_gene: TRBD1
abundance: -
j_gene: TRBJ1-1
CDR3aa: CASSISGQGAMNTEAFF
CDR3nt: TGTGCCAGTAGTATTTCGGGACAGGGGGCTATGAACACTGAAGCTTTCTTT

v_gene: TRBV6-5
d_gene: -
abundance: -
j_gene: TRBJ1-2
CDR3aa: CASSPGGYGYTF
CDR3nt: TGTGCCAGCAGTCCGGGGGGCTACGGCTACACCTTC

v_gene: TRBV19
d_gene: -
abundance: -
j_gene: TRBJ2-5
CDR3aa: CASSIGTGGGETQYF
CDR3nt: TGTGCCAGTAGTATTGGTACAGGAGGGGGCGAGACCCAGTACTTC

v_gene: TRBV19
d_gene: TRBD1
abundance: -
j_gene: TRBJ1-2
CDR3aa: CASSRQGSSGYTF
CDR3nt: TGTGCCAGTAGTAGACAGGGGTCCAGTGGCTACACCTTC

v_gene: TRBV6-5
d_gene: -
abundance: once
j_gene: TRBJ1-1
CDR3aa: CASSQTANTEAFF
CDR3nt: TGTGCCAGCAGTCAGACAGCGAACACTGAAGCTTTCTTT

v_gene: TRBV3-1/TRBV3-2
d_gene: -
abundance: -
j_gene: TRBJ1-3
CDR3aa: CASSRELRGIGNTIYF
CDR3nt: TGTGCCAGCAGCCGAGAACTGCGCGGGATCGGAAACACCATATATTTT

v_gene: TRBV19
d_gene: TRBD2
abundance: -
j_gene: TRBJ2-7
CDR3aa: CASSIGSGAPYEQYF
CDR3nt: TGTGCCAGTAGTATCGGCAGCGGGGCTCCCTACGAGCAGTACTTC

v_gene: TRBV30
d_gene: -
abundance: -
j_gene: TRBJ1-4
CDR3aa: CALSRDKGEKLFF
CDR3nt: TGTGCCTTGAGCCGGGACAAAGGAGAAAAACTGTTTTTT

v_gene: TRBV5-1
d_gene: -
abundance: -
j_gene: TRBJ2-3
CDR3aa: CASSRGGAGTDTQYF
CDR3nt: TGCGCCAGCAGCCGAGGGGGCGCGGGAACAGATACGCAGTATTTT

v_gene: TRBV7-9
d_gene: -
abundance: -
j_gene: TRBJ2-5
CDR3aa: CASSSIRIGTGTETQYF
CDR3nt: TGTGCCAGCAGCTCGATAAGGATCGGTACAGGGACAGAGACCCAGTACTTC

v_gene: TRBV11-2
d_gene: -
abundance: -
j_gene: TRBJ2-1
CDR3aa: CASSPVGGSYNEQFF
CDR3nt: TGTGCCAGCAGCCCAGTAGGAGGGTCCTACAATGAGCAGTTCTTC

v_gene: TRBV10-3
d_gene: -
abundance: -
j_gene: TRBJ2-1
CDR3aa: CAISELSYEQFF
CDR3nt: TGTGCCATCAGTGAACTCTCCTATGAGCAGTTCTTC

v_gene: TRBV7-9
d_gene: -
abundance: -
j_gene: TRBJ1-6
CDR3aa: CASSLPGGNSPLHF
CDR3nt: TGTGCCAGCAGCCTGCCCGGGGGGAACTCACCCCTCCACTTT

v_gene: TRBV19
d_gene: TRBD2
abundance: -
j_gene: TRBJ2-7
CDR3aa: CASSRPGLALYEQYF
CDR3nt: TGTGCCAGTAGTCGCCCGGGACTAGCACTGTACGAGCAGTACTTC